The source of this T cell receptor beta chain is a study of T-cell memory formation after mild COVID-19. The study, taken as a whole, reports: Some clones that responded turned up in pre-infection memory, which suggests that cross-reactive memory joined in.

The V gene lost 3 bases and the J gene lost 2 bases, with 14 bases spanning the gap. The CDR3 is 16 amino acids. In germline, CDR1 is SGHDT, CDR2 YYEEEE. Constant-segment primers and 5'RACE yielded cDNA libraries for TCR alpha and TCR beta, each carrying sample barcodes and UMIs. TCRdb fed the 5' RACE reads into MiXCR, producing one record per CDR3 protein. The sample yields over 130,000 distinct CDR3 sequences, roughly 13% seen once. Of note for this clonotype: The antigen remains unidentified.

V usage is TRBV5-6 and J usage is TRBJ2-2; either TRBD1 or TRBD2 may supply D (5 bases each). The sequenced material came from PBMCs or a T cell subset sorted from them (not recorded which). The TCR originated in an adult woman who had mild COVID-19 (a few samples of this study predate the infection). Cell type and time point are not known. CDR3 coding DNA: TGTGCCAGCAGCTCGCCGGGGCAGGGTAACACCGGGGAGCTGTTTTTT. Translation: CASSSPGQGNTGELFF.